This paragraph reports one TCR beta chain. These data belong to a study of blood T cell repertoires in COVID-19. Study-wide context: Samples taken during acute and convalescent COVID-19 were collected in the United States, Italy and Spain. T cells, B-cell-depleted T cells, or PBMCs provided the cDNA or gDNA that served as material.

Trimming cost V 9 bases and J 4 bases; bases outside gene matches: 5. From germline, CDR1 is KGHDR and CDR2 SFDVKD. The CDR3 spans 13 residues. The authors' processing: Using reference gene primer amplification, nucleated cell counts were estimated. Profiling relied on immunoSEQ multiplex PCR, and the TCRdb table lists in-frame clones only, not all of them. That table supplies the V and J calls and clone size; D and trimming were determined from the DNA. The sample shows approximately 88,000 clones, 70% to 90% of them seen only once. J is TRBJ1-1 and V is TRBV24-1; 9 nucleotides line up with TRBD1. The specimen sequenced was peripheral blood. This TCR derives from a woman between 65 and 79 years old with acute or convalescent COVID-19. CDR3 bases: TGTGCCACCCGACAGGGGGGGGCCACTGAAGCTTTCTTT. Translating it yields CATRQGGATEAFF.